This TCR beta chain was documented in a study of shared clonotypes between healthy human individuals. Study summary: Three CD4 naive, three CD4 memory, two CD8 naive and one CD8 memory plate were used per donor.

The germline V and J ends were trimmed by 10 bases and 5 bases, with 14 bases remaining between them. The V gene's germline CDR1 is ENHRY and CDR2 SYGVKD. The CDR3 sequence is 12 residues long. Sequencing was performed with immunoSEQ multiplex PCR; in TCRdb, only in-frame clones are kept and a portion is missing. The sample shows around 1.4 million clones, just under 99% of them seen only once. This chain links TRBV10-3 with TRBJ2-5; D might be TRBD2 (6 bases). The source is a man aged 30 to 45 in good health. Sample: naive CD4+ T cells sorted from blood. Subset defined: CD45RA+ positively selected. The CDR3 nucleotides are TGTGCCACCAAGGGGAGCGGGGAGACCCAGTACTTC. Translation gives CATKGSGETQYF.